This T cell receptor beta chain stems from a study of T cells in localized non-small cell lung cancer. General observations from the study: Only one tumor region was sequenced, so heterogeneity remains possible. Across samples, adjacent lung featured a median roughly 50 of the top 100 tumor clones. Measurement of T cell clonality placed uninvolved adjacent lung highest, above the level in tumor.

With respect to this clone: Its antigen is undetermined.

CDR3 length equals 16 residues. Germline values: CDR1 MNHNY, CDR2 SVGAGI (reference sequence). The V gene lost 4 bases and the J gene lost 3 bases, with 19 bases spanning the gap. Method: immunoSEQ multiplex PCR; TCRdb's copy keeps in-frame clones and lacks some. The table records 15,000 to 20,000 clones, approximately 80% of them present only once. This TCR derives from a male donor aged 60 or older with stage I lung adenocarcinoma. The V gene is TRBV6-6, the J gene TRBJ2-7; TRBD2 might be the D (5 bases). This specimen consisted of peripheral blood, obtained before any cancer treatment. The CDR3 here is CASSSPEGPRSYEQYF. In DNA, the CDR3 is TGTGCCAGCAGTTCCCCCGAGGGCCCCCGGAGCTACGAGCAGTACTTC.